The T cell receptor beta chain described here comes from a study of human T cells and chemical hapten exposure. Study summary: Small differences in pooled library volume mainly drove the variation in TCR yields per sample.

Time point in this sample: healthy volunteer bleed at 2 weeks. Sequencing started from total RNA isolated from unfractionated whole blood. The CDR3 loop spans 14 amino acids. Germline CDR1 and CDR2: SQVTM and ANQGSEA. J gave up 3 bases and V 3 bases, and 3 bases lay outside the gene matches. The library labeled individual cDNA molecules by adding unique molecular identifiers to them. Original handling: Samples contained a median of about 96,000 TCRs, with a range of roughly 20,000 to 750,000. MiXCR was run by TCRdb on the RACE reads, yielding one entry per CDR3 protein. The V and J calls were determined by TCRdb, not by the authors. This table holds 25,000 to 35,000 distinct CDR3 sequences, about 7% found once. Findings and limits, study-wide: Those TCRs sitting above 1 in 1000 frequency stayed the same with DPC sensitization.

This clonotype is classed as medium-sized. As yet, its antigen is unknown. This rearrangement joins TRBV29-1 to TRBJ1-1; 11 bases fit TRBD1. The sample was whole blood. The receptor's source is a human donor in good health. Some clones in this sample may be carry-over from other donors' samples. The CDR3 sequence: CSVEGQGGDTEAFF. As DNA, the CDR3 is TGCAGCGTTGAGGGACAGGGGGGAGACACTGAAGCTTTCTTT.